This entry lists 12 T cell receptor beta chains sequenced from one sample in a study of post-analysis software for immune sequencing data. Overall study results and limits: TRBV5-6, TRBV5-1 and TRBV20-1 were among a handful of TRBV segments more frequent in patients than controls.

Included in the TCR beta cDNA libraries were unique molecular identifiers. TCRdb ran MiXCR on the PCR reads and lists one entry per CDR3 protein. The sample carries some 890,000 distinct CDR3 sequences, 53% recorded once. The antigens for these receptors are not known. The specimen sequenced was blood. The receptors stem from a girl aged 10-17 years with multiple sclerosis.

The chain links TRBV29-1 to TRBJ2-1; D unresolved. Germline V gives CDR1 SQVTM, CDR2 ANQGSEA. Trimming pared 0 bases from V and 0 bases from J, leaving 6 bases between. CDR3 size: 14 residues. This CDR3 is CSVEDLGSYNEQFF. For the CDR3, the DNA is TGCAGCGTTGAAGACTTGGGCTCCTACAATGAGCAGTTCTTC.

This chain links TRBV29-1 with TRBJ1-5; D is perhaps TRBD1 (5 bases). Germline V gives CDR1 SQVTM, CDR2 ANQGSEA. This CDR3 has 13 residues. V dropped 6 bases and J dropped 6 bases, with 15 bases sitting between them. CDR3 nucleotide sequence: TGCAGCGTGACGGGGGTAAAGGGTCAGCCCCAGCATTTT. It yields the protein CSVTGVKGQPQHF.

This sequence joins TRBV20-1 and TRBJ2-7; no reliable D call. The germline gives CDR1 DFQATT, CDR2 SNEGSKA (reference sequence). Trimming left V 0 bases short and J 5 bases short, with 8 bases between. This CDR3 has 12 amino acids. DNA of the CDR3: TGCAGTGCTAGAGATAGGGTGAACGAGCAGTACTTC. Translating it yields CSARDRVNEQYF.

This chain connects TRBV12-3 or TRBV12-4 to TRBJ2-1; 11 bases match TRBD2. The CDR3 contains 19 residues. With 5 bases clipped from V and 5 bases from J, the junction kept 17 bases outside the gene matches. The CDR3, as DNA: TGTGCCAGCAGTCCCCGGCCCTCTAGCGGGAGGCCTCGCGACAATGAGCAGTTCTTC. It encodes CASSPRPSSGRPRDNEQFF.

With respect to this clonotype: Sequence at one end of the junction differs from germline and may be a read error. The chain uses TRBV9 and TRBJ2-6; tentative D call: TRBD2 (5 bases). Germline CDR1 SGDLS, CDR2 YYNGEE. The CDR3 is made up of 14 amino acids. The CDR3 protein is CASSPDSGVNVLTF. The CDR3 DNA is TGTGCCAGCAGCCCGGACTCTGGGGTCAACGTCCTGACTTTC.

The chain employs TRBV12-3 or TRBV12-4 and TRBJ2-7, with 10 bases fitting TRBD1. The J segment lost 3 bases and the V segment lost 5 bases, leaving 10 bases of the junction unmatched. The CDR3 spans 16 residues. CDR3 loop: CASSLSGTGAIYEQYF. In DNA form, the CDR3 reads TGTGCCAGCAGTCTCTCCGGGACAGGGGCCATCTACGAGCAGTACTTC.

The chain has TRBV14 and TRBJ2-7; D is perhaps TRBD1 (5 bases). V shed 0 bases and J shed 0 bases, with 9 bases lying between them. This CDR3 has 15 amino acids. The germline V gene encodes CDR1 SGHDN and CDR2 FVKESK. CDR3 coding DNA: TGTGCCAGCAGCCAAGATCAGGGAAGCTCCTACGAGCAGTACTTC. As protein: CASSQDQGSSYEQYF.

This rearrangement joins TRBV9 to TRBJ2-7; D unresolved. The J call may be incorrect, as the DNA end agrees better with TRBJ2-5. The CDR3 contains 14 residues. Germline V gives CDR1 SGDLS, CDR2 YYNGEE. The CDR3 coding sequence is TGTGCCAGCAGCGTAGGTACCCATTGGGAGACCCAGTACTTC. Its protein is CASSVGTHWETQYF.

CDR3 bases: TGTGCCAGCAGCCCGAGGACAGGGGGGACTGAAGCTTTCTTT. Protein: CASSPRTGGTEAFF. The gene calls are TRBV7-9 and TRBJ1-1; the match to TRBD1 covers 10 bases. V lost 5 bases to trimming and J lost 5 bases; unmatched junction nucleotides: 5. There are 14 residues in the CDR3. The germline V gene encodes CDR1 SEHNR and CDR2 FQNEAQ (reference sequence).

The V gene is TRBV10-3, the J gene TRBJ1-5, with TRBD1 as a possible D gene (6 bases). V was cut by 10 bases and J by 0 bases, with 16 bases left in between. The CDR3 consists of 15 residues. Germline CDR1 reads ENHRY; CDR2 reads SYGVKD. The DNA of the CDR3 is TGTGCCACCACGGACAGATCTAATAGCAATCAGCCCCAGCATTTT. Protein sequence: CATTDRSNSNQPQHF.

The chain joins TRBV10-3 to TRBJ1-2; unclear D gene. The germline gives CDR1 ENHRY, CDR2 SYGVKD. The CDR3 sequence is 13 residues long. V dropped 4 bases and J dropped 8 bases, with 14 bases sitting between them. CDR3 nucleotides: TGTGCCATCAGTGGAAAGGTATCGGGCGGCTACACCTTC. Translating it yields CAISGKVSGGYTF.

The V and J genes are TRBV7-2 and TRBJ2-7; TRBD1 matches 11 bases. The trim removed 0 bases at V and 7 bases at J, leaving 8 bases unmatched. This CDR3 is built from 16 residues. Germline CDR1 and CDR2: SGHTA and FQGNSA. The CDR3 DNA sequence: TGTGCCAGCAGCTTAGCGCCTCAGGACAGGGGGCAAGAGCAGTACTTC. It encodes CASSLAPQDRGQEQYF.